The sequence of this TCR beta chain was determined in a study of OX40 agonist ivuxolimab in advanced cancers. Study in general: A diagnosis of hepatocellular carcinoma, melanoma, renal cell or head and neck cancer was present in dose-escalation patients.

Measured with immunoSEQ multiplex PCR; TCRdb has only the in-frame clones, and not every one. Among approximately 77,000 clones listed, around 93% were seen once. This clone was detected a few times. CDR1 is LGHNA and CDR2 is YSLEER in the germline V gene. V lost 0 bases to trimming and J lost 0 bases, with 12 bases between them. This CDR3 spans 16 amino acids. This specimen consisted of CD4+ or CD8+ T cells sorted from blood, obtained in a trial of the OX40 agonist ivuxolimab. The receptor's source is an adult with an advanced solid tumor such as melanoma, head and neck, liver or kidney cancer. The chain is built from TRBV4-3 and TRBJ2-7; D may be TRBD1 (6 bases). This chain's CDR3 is CASSQEDEGHSYEQYF. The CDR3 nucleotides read TGCGCCAGCAGCCAAGAGGACGAGGGACACTCCTACGAGCAGTACTTC.